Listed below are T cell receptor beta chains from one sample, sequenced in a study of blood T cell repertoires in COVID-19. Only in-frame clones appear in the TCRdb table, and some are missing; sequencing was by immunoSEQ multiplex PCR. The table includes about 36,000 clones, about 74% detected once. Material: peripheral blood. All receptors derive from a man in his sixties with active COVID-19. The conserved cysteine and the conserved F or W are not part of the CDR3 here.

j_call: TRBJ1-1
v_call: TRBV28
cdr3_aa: ASSPLGEGNTEAF

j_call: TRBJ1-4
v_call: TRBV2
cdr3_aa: ASRPLLLSTRKLF

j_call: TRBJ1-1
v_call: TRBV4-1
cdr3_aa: ASSQGFGGDTEAF

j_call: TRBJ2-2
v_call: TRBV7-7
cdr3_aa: ASSTRRLAANTGELF

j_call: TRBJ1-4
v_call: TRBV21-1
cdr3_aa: ASSKGGRYSNEKLF

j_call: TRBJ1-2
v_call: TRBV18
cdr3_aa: ASSPDRQHGYT

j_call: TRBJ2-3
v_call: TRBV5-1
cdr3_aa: ASSPLTLASTDTQY

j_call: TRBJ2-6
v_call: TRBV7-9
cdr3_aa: ASLPSGSGANVLT

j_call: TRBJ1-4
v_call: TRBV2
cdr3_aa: ASREQKTNEKLF

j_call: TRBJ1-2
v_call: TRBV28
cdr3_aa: ASSSDSHYGYT

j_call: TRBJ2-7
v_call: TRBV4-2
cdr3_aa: ASSQDGIGTGGREEQY

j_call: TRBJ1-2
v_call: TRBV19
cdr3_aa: ASSPTTTSNYGYT